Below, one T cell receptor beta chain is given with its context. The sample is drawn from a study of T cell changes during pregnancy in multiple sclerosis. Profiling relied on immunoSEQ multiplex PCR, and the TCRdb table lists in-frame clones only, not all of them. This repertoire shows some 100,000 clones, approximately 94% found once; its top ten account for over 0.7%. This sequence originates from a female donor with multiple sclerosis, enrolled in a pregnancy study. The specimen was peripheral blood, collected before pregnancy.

CDR3 nucleotide sequence: TGCGCCAGCAGCTTGGAGGACTACAGCACAGATACGCAGTATTTT. This gives the protein CASSLEDYSTDTQYF. This chain links TRBV5-1 with TRBJ2-3; D perhaps matches TRBD2 (6 bases). The CDR3 totals 15 residues. Germline values: CDR1 SGHRS, CDR2 YFSETQ. Deletions cut 0 bases from V and 0 bases from J, with 8 bases between.